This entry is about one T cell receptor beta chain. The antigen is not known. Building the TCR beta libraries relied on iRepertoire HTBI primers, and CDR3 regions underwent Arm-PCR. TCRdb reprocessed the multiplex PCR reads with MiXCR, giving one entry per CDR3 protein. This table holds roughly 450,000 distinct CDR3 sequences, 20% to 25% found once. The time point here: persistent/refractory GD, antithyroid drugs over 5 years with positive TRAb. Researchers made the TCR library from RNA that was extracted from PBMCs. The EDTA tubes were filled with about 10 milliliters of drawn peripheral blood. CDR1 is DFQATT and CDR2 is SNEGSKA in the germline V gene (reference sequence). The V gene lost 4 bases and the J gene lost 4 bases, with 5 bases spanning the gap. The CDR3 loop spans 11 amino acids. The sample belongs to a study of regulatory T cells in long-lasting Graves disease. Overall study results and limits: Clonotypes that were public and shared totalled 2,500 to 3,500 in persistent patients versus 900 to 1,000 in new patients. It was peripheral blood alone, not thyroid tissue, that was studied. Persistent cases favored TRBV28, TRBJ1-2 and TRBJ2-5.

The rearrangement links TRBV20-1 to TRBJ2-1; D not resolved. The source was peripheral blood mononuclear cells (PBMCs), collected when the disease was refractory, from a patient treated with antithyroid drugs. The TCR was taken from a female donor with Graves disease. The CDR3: CSATSYNEQFF. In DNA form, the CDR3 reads TGCAGTGCTACCTCTTACAATGAGCAGTTCTTC.